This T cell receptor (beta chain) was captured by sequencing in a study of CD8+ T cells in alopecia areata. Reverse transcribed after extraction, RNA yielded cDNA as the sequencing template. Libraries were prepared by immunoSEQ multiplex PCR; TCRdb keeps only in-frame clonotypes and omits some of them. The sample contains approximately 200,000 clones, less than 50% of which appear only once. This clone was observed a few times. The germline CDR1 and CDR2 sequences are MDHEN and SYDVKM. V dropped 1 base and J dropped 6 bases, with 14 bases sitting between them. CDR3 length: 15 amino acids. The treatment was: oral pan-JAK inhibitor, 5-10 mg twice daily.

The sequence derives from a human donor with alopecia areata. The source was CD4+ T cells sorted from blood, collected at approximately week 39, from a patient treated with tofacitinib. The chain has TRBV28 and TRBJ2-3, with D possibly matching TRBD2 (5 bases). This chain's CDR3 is CASSLSPRGKDTQYF. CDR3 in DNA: TGTGCCAGCAGTTTATCCCCCCGGGGTAAGGATACGCAGTATTTT.